Below are 23 T cell receptor beta chains sequenced from a single sample in a study of cytomegalovirus exposure and HLA in healthy donors. The study ran its PCR with 60 Vbeta and 13 Jbeta primers. Profiling relied on immunoSEQ multiplex PCR, and the TCRdb table lists in-frame clones only, not all of them. The profile shows more than 250,000 clones, about 90% of them singletons. Input material: PBMCs. The receptors stem from a woman aged 18-29 years in good health and CMV-seronegative.

The CDR3 here is CASSAVSGGETQYF. The DNA for the CDR3 is TGTGCCAGCAGCGCTGTTAGCGGGGGGGAGACCCAGTACTTC. The chain joins TRBV7-9 to TRBJ2-5, with 10 bases matching TRBD2. The V gene's germline CDR1 is SEHNR and CDR2 FQNEAQ (reference sequence). Unmatched junction bases numbered 5, after V lost 5 bases and J lost 5 bases. The CDR3 loop spans 14 amino acids.

The rearrangement uses TRBV15 and TRBJ2-2; D possibly corresponds to TRBD1 (6 bases). This CDR3 contains 17 residues. CDR1 is LNHNV and CDR2 is YYDKDF in the germline V gene (reference sequence). V was clipped by 0 bases and J by 7 bases, with 18 bases between them. The CDR3: CATSRDYISQGSGELFF. The CDR3 coding sequence is TGTGCCACCAGCAGAGATTATATTTCCCAGGGGAGCGGGGAGCTGTTTTTT.

The chain recombines TRBV2 with TRBJ2-1; 9 bases agree with TRBD2. V gave up 7 bases and J gave up 0 bases; unmatched junction bases: 4. This CDR3 spans 15 amino acids. CDR1 and CDR2 from the germline V gene are SNHLY and FYNNEI. CDR3 sequence (DNA): TGTGCCAGCATGGATAGCGGGAGCTCCTACAATGAGCAGTTCTTC. Its protein product is CASMDSGSSYNEQFF.

The chain employs TRBV13 and TRBJ2-2; 11 nucleotides align to TRBD1. After removal of 2 bases from V and 7 bases from J, the junction contained 6 bases not matched to a gene. Germline V gene data show CDR1 as PRHDT and CDR2 as FYEKMQ (reference sequence). The CDR3 has 16 amino acids. Written as DNA, the CDR3 is TGTGCCAGCAGCTTAACCGGGACAGGGGGAGGCGGGGAGCTGTTTTTT. It specifies CASSLTGTGGGGELFF.

This chain connects TRBV7-3 to TRBJ2-1; TRBD1 might be the D (5 bases). Germline loops: CDR1 SGHTA, CDR2 FQGTGA. The CDR3 spans 16 residues. V was pared by 5 bases and J by 6 bases, with 20 bases between. The DNA for the CDR3 is TGTGCCAGCAGCCTACTCAGGGTAGACGATGCCAATGAGCAGTTCTTC. This gives the protein CASSLLRVDDANEQFF.

V gene TRBV19 combines with J gene TRBJ2-5, with 11 positions matching TRBD2. With V trimmed by 3 bases and J by 5 bases, 14 bases remained unmatched. This CDR3 region has 18 residues. Germline loops: CDR1 LNHDA, CDR2 SQIVND (reference sequence). Here the CDR3 DNA reads TGTGCCAGTAGTATCCGTAGCGGGGGGGAGGGGGCTCGGGAGACCCAGTACTTC. It encodes CASSIRSGGEGARETQYF.

This clone was observed a few times. This chain connects TRBV27 to TRBJ2-1, with TRBD1 as a possible D gene (7 bases). Germline V gene lookup returns CDR1 MNHEY and CDR2 SMNVEV (reference sequence). The CDR3 has 16 residues. Trimming removed 8 bases from V and 4 bases from J, with 21 bases in between. CDR3 amino acids: CASRGYRGGGYNEQFF. DNA of the CDR3: TGTGCCAGCCGGGGGTACAGGGGAGGTGGGTACAATGAGCAGTTCTTC.

The CDR3: CASSYDLEGPQYF. The CDR3 region has the DNA TGTGCCAGCAGCTACGACCTTGAGGGTCCGCAGTACTTC. This sequence joins TRBV7-3 and TRBJ2-7; D is possibly TRBD2 (5 bases). Trimming stripped 4 bases from V and 9 bases from J, with 16 bases between. This CDR3 has 13 amino acids. Per germline, CDR1 SGHTA and CDR2 FQGTGA.

The V and J genes are TRBV2 and TRBJ1-5, with D perhaps TRBD1 (5 bases). Germline-derived CDR1 and CDR2 are SNHLY and FYNNEI. The CDR3 has 13 residues. V lost 5 bases to trimming and J lost 6 bases, with 11 bases between them. DNA of the CDR3: TGTGCCAGCAGTTGGGGGGGAGTTCAGCCCCAGCATTTT. It yields the protein CASSWGGVQPQHF.

V and J are TRBV10-2 and TRBJ1-2; 8 bases are shared with TRBD1. V was pared by 7 bases and J by 3 bases, with 7 bases of the junction left unmatched. Germline V gene sequence: CDR1 WSHSY, CDR2 SAAADI. The CDR3 is made up of 14 amino acids. CDR3 nucleotides: TGCGCCAGCAATCAGGGACAGGCTTACTATGGCTACACCTTC. Protein: CASNQGQAYYGYTF.

The gene calls are TRBV10-3 and TRBJ2-5, with D maybe TRBD2 (6 bases). The V gene lost 6 bases and the J gene lost 5 bases, with 10 bases spanning the gap. Germline-derived CDR1 and CDR2 are ENHRY and SYGVKD. The CDR3 covers 12 residues. The CDR3: CAISGGMETQYF. DNA for the CDR3: TGTGCCATCAGCGGGGGAATGGAGACCCAGTACTTC.

Here the CDR3 reads CASSIRRGDEQYF. The CDR3 DNA sequence: TGTGCCAGTAGTATAAGGCGCGGGGACGAGCAGTACTTC. The chain employs TRBV19 and TRBJ2-7; tentative D call: TRBD2 (6 bases). Germline V lookup: CDR1 LNHDA, CDR2 SQIVND (reference sequence). The CDR3 runs to 13 residues. V was shortened by 2 bases and J by 5 bases, with 10 bases between the two germline ends.

This chain links TRBV23-1 with TRBJ1-1, with D unresolved. TRBV23-1 is annotated as an ORF whose role is uncertain. Trimming took 4 bases from V and 1 from J, leaving 13 bases between them. The CDR3 sequence is 15 residues long. CDR3 sequence reads: CASSPVLVPNTEAFF. CDR3 bases: TGCGCCAGCAGTCCGGTGCTTGTTCCGAACACTGAAGCTTTCTTT.

This clone is a singleton in its sample. The genes are TRBV11-2 and TRBJ2-5, with 9 bases lining up with TRBD1. CDR1 SGHAT and CDR2 FQNNGV come from the germline V gene. The CDR3 runs to 14 residues. The V segment lost 5 bases and the J segment 9 bases; nucleotides outside the gene matches: 10. CDR3 loop: CASSEDRGLRAQYF. The CDR3 bases are TGTGCCAGCAGCGAGGACAGGGGATTGCGGGCCCAGTACTTC.

The chain joins TRBV15 to TRBJ2-7, with 12 bases matching TRBD1. Germline trimming cut 0 bases from V and 6 bases from J; bases unmatched to any gene: 21. The CDR3 extends over 21 amino acids. Germline V gene lookup returns CDR1 LNHNV and CDR2 YYDKDF (reference sequence). CDR3 loop: CATSRDPPGRRSGTGGSEQYF. CDR3 in DNA: TGTGCCACCAGCAGAGACCCGCCCGGACGACGTTCTGGGACAGGGGGCAGCGAGCAGTACTTC. The full variable domain, with the rest looked up from reference TRBV15 and TRBJ2-7, is DAMVIQNPRYQVTQFGKPVTLSCSQTLNHNVMYWYQQKSSQAPKLLFHYYDKDFNNEADTPDNFQSRRPNTSFCFLDIRSPGLGDTAMYLCATSRDPPGRRSGTGGSEQYFGPGTRLTVT.

The rearrangement joins TRBV6-5 to TRBJ1-2; D perhaps matches TRBD1 (5 bases). CDR1 and CDR2 (germline): MNHEY, SVGAGI. V was shortened by 0 bases and J by 4 bases, with 12 bases between the two germline ends. The CDR3 length is 15 residues. The DNA for the CDR3 is TGTGCCAGCAGTTACTCCGGGGGAGCTGGCTATGGCTACACCTTC. Encoded protein: CASSYSGGAGYGYTF.

This sequence joins TRBV5-4 and TRBJ2-1, with 11 nucleotides matching TRBD2. CDR1 SGHNT and CDR2 YYREEE come from the germline V gene (reference sequence). V trimming: 3 bases; J trimming: 1 base; junction bases outside the gene matches: 0. The CDR3 extends over 15 amino acids. CDR3 DNA: TGTGCCAGCAGCTCTAGCGGGGGGTCCTACAATGAGCAGTTCTTC. Amino acid sequence: CASSSSGGSYNEQFF.

The gene calls are TRBV13 and TRBJ1-2; D is unresolved. Germline CDR1 is PRHDT and CDR2 is FYEKMQ (reference sequence). The CDR3 is made up of 14 amino acids. The ends were cut back, 2 bases at V and 2 bases at J, with 9 bases in the middle. In DNA, the CDR3 is TGTGCCAGCAGCTTACGTTCGGTGAACTATGGCTACACCTTC. This gives the protein CASSLRSVNYGYTF.

This clone was picked up a small number of times. V gene TRBV5-1 combines with J gene TRBJ2-3; TRBD2 matches at 10 bases. V shed 1 base and J 3 bases; nucleotides not matched to a gene: 2. The CDR3 covers 15 residues. Germline CDR1 is SGHRS and CDR2 is YFSETQ. The CDR3 reads CASSLPSGGTDTQYF. For the CDR3, the DNA is TGCGCCAGCAGCTTGCCTAGCGGGGGAACAGATACGCAGTATTTT.

This rearrangement joins TRBV2 to TRBJ1-2; no clear D. V was clipped by 2 bases and J by 8 bases, with 9 bases between them. This CDR3 has 12 amino acids. CDR1 SNHLY and CDR2 FYNNEI come from the germline V gene. As DNA, the CDR3 is TGTGCCAGCAGTGAACTCCTCCGGGGCTACACCTTC. Translating it yields CASSELLRGYTF.

In regard to this clone: A read error may produce the germline difference seen at one junction end. The chain recombines TRBV7-9 with TRBJ1-2, with D hard to call. The CDR3 is 13 residues long. The germline V gene has CDR1 SEHNR and CDR2 FQNEAQ (reference sequence). This CDR3 is CSSSPLIDYGYTF. In DNA form, the CDR3 reads TGTTCCAGCAGCCCCCTAATCGACTATGGCTACACCTTC.

The rearrangement joins TRBV27 to TRBJ1-1; D gene ambiguous. With 5 bases removed from V and 0 bases from J, the gap between germline ends came to 7 bases. Per germline, CDR1 MNHEY and CDR2 SMNVEV (reference sequence). This CDR3 region has 13 residues. In DNA form, the CDR3 reads TGTGCCAGCAGTCTCACAATGAACACTGAAGCTTTCTTT. This sequence encodes CASSLTMNTEAFF.

This rearrangement joins TRBV11-3 to TRBJ2-3, with 7 positions matching TRBD1. Germline CDR1 reads SGHNT; CDR2 reads YENEEA. The V gene end was trimmed by 4 bases and the J gene end by 0 bases; junction bases not matched to a gene: 4. This CDR3 is built from 15 residues. CDR3 sequence (DNA): TGTGCCAGCAGCTCCCGGACAGGAAGCACAGATACGCAGTATTTT. Residues: CASSSRTGSTDTQYF.